This T cell receptor (beta chain) was identified in a study of vaccination and CD4 T cells after COVID-19. Across the whole study: Every culture used as a control got a CEFX pool, an HIV-1 Nef pool, or no peptide.

Stated treatment: roughly ten-day PBMC culture with coronavirus spike peptide pools or control peptides (ViraFEST assay). Fresh medium (containing IL-2) replaced half the medium on days 3 and 7. Sequencing of cultured CD4+ T cell DNA used the Oncomine TCR Beta short-read assay. TCRdb re-called the PCR reads through MiXCR, storing one row per CDR3 protein. The data contain 20,000 to 30,000 distinct CDR3 sequences, less than 70% of them seen just once; the ten biggest clones take up 7.8%. The CDR3 has 15 amino acids. With 6 bases clipped from V and 3 bases from J, the junction kept 9 bases outside the gene matches. Germline values: CDR1 DFQATT, CDR2 SNEGSKA (reference sequence). This clonotype showed up just a few times. Its target is unknown.

The sample consisted of CD4+ T cells from blood, cultured in vitro. The TCR comes from a human donor who had recovered from COVID-19. V gene TRBV20-1 combines with J gene TRBJ2-1; TRBD2 matches 9 bases. The CDR3 region has the DNA TGCAGTGCCCGTCCTACTAGCGGGCACTACAATGAGCAGTTCTTC. It codes for CSARPTSGHYNEQFF.